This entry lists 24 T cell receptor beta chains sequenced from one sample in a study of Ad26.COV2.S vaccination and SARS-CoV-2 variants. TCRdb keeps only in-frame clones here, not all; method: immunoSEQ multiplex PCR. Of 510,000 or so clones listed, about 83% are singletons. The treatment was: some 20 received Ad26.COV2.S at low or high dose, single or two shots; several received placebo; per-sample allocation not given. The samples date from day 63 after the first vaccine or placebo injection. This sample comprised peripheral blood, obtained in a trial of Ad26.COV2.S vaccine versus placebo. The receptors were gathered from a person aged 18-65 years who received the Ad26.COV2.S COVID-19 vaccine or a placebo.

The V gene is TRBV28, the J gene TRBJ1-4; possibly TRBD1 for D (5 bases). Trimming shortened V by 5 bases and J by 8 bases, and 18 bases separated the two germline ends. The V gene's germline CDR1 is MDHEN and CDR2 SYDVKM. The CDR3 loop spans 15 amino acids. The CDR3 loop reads CASSTPQGWAEKLFF. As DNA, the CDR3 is TGTGCCAGCAGTACCCCGCAGGGCTGGGCGGAAAAACTGTTTTTT.

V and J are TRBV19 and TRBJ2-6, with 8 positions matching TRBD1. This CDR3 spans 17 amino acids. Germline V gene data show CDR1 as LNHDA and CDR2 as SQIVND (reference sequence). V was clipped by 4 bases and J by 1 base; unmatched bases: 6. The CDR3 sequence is CASSTPTGVSGANVLTF. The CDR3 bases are TGTGCCAGTAGTACCCCGACAGGGGTATCTGGGGCCAACGTCCTGACTTTC.

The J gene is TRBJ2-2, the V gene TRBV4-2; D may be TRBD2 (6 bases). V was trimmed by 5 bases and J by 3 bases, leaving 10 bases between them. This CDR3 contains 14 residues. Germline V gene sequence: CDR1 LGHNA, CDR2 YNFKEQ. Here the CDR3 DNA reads TGTGCCAGCAGCGGCGGGACCGACACCGGGGAGCTGTTTTTT. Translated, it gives CASSGGTDTGELFF.

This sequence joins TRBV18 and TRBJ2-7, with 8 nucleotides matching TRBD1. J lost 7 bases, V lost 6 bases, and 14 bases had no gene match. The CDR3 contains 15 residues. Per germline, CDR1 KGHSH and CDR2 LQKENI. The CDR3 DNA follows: TGTGCCAGCTCGCCCCAGGGGGCGACCTCGGGGGAGCAGTACTTC. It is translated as CASSPQGATSGEQYF. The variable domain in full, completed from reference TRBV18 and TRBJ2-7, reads NAGVMQNPRHLVRRRGQEARLRCSPMKGHSHVYWYRQLPEEGLKFMVYLQKENIIDESGMPKERFSAEFPKEGPSILRIQQVVRGDSAAYFCASSPQGATSGEQYFGPGTRLTVT.

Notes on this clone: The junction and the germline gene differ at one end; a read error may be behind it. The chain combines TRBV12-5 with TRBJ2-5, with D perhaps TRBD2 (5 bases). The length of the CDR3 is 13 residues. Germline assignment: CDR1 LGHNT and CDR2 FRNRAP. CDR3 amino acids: CASAWRRREPSNF. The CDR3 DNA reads TGTGCTAGTGCCTGGAGGAGAAGGGAGCCAAGCAACTTC.

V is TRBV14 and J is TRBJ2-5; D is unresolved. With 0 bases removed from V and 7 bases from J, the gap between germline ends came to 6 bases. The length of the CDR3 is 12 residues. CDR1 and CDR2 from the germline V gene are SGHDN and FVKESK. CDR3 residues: CASSQDRRTQYF. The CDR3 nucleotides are TGTGCCAGCAGCCAAGATCGGAGGACCCAGTACTTC.

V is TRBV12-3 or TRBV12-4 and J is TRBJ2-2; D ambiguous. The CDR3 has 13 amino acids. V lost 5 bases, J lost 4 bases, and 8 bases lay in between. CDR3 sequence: CASSLSRTGELFF. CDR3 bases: TGTGCCAGCAGTCTAAGTCGCACCGGGGAGCTGTTTTTT.

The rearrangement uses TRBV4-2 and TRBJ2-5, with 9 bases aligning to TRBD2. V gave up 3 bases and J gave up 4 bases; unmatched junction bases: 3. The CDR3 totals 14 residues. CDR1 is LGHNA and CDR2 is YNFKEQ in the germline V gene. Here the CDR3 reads CASSQATSGETQYF. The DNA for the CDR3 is TGTGCCAGCAGCCAGGCGACTAGCGGAGAGACCCAGTACTTC.

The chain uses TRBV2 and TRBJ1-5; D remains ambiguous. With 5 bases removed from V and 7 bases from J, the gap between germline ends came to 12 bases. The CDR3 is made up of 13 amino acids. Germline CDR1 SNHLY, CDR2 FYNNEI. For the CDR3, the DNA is TGTGCCAGCAGTATCGCGGGTGGGCAGCCCCAGCATTTT. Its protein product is CASSIAGGQPQHF.

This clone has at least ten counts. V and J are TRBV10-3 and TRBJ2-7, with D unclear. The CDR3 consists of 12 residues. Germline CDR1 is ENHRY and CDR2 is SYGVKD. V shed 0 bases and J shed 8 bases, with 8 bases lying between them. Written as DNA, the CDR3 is TGTGCCATCAGTGAGTCGCTTGGGAAGCAGTACTTC. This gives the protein CAISESLGKQYF.

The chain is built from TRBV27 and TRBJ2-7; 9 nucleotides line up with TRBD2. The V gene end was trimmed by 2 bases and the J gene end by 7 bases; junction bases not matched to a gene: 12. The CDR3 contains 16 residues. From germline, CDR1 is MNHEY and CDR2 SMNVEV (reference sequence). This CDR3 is CASSLTVTRGGVEQYF. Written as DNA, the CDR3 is TGTGCCAGCAGTTTAACGGTCACCCGCGGGGGGGTAGAGCAGTACTTC.

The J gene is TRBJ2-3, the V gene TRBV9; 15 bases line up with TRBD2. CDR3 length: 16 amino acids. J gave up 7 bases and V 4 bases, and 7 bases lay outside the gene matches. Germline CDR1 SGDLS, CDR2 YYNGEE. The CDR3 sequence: CASSPRTSGRGNTQYF. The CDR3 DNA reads TGTGCCAGCAGCCCTCGGACTAGCGGGAGGGGGAATACGCAGTATTTT.

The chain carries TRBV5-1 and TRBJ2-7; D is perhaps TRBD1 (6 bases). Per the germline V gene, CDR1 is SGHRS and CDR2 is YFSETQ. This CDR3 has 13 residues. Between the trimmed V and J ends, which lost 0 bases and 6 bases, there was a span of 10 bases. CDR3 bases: TGCGCCAGCAGCTTGGATTTGGGGGCCGAGCAGTACTTC. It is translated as CASSLDLGAEQYF.

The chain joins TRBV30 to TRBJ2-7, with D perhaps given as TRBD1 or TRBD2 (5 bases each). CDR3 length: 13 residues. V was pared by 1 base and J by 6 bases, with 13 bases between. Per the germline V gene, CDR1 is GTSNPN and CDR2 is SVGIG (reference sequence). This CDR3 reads CAWSGMGLAEQYF. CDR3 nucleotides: TGTGCCTGGAGTGGGATGGGGCTAGCCGAGCAGTACTTC.

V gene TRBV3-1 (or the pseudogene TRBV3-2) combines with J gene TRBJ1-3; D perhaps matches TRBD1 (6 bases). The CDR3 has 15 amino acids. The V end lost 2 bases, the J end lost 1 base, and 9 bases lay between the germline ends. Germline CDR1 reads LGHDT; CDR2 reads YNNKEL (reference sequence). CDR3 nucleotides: TGTGCCAGCAGCCAACTAGGGGGTTCTGGAAACACCATATATTTT. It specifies CASSQLGGSGNTIYF.

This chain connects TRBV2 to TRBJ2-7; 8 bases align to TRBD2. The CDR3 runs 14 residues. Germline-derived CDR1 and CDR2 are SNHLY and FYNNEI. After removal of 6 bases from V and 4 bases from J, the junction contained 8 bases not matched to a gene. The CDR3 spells CASRTGLAGYEQYF. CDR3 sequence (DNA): TGTGCCAGCAGGACCGGACTAGCTGGGTACGAGCAGTACTTC.

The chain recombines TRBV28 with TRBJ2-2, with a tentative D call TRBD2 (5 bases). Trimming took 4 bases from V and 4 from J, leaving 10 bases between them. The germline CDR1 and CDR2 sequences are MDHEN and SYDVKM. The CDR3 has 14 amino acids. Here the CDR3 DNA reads TGTGCCAGCAGTTCCGGGGTTCGCACCGGGGAGCTGTTTTTT. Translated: CASSSGVRTGELFF. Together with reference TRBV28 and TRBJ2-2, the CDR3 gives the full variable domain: DVKVTQSSRYLVKRTGEKVFLECVQDMDHENMFWYRQDPGLGLRLIYFSYDVKMKEKGDIPEGYSVSREKKERFSLILESASTNQTSMYLCASSSGVRTGELFFGEGSRLTVL.

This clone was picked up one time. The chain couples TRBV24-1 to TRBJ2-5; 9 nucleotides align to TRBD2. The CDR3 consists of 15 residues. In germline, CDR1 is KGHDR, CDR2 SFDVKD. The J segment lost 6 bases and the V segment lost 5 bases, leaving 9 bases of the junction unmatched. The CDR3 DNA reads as TGTGCCACCAGTGCCTTCGGCGGGGGGGCAAAGACCCAGTACTTC. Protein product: CATSAFGGGAKTQYF.

As DNA, the CDR3 is TGTGCCAGCAGTTTGTGGGGACAGGGGGGAGAGACCCAGTACTTC. Residues: CASSLWGQGGETQYF. The rearrangement joins TRBV28 to TRBJ2-5, with TRBD1 identical over 11 bases. V was pared by 3 bases and J by 4 bases, with 4 bases of the junction left unmatched. Per germline, CDR1 MDHEN and CDR2 SYDVKM. This CDR3 contains 15 residues.

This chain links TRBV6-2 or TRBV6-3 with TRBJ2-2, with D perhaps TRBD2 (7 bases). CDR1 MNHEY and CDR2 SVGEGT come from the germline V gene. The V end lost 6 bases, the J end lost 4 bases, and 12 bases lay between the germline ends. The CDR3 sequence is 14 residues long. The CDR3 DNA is TGTGCCAGCAGCCGTAGGGGGGGCACCGGGGAGCTGTTTTTT. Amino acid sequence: CASSRRGGTGELFF.

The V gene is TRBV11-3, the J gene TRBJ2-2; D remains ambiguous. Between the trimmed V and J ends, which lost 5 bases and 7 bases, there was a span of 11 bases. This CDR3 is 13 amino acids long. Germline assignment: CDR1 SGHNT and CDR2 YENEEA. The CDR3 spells CASSPLSGGELFF. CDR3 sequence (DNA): TGTGCCAGCAGCCCCTTGTCCGGCGGGGAGCTGTTTTTT.

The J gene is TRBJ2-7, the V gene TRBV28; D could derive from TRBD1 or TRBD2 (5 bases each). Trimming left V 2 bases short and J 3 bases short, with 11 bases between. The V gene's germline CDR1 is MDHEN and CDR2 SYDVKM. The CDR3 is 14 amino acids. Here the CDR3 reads CASSLIEGSYEQYF. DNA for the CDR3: TGTGCCAGCAGTTTAATTGAGGGGAGCTACGAGCAGTACTTC.

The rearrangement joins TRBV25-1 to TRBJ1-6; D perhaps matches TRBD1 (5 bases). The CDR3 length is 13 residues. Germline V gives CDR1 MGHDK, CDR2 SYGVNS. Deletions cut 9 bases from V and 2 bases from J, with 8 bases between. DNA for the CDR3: TGTGCCAGTTGGGGGGCCTATAATTCACCCCTCCACTTT. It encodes CASWGAYNSPLHF.

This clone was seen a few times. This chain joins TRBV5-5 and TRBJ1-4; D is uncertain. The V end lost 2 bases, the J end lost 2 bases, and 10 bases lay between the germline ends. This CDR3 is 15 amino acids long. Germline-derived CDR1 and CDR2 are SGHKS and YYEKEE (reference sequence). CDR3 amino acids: CASSFLGDTNEKLFF. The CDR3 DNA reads TGTGCCAGCAGCTTCCTGGGAGATACTAATGAAAAACTGTTTTTT. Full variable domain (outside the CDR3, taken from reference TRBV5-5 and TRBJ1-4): DAGVTQSPTHLIKTRGQQVTLRCSPISGHKSVSWYQQVLGQGPQFIFQYYEKEERGRGNFPDRFSARQFPNYSSELNVNALLLGDSALYLCASSFLGDTNEKLFFGSGTQLSVL.